This T cell receptor (beta chain) was found in a study of molecular identifiers for immune sequencing clone quantification. Study at large: In replicates, the authors split RNA from roughly 20,000 or 100,000 naive CD8 cells five ways and sequenced four. Study-level points and caveats: Spike-in Jurkat TCR RNA from a single cell reportedly registered among 900,000 to 1,000,000 naive cells. Clonotypes topping 20 RNA copies carried over 98% of effector molecules but under 1% of naive ones.

Bulk TCR libraries were made with methods that had been previously described and with listed TCR primers. TCRdb itself ran the PCR reads through MiXCR, one entry per CDR3 protein. The sample has about 640,000 distinct CDR3 sequences; just under 20% are singletons. The CDR3 consists of 14 residues. In germline, CDR1 is SQVTM, CDR2 ANQGSEA. As for this clonotype: Its antigen is unidentified. With a much larger clone just one base away, this may be a read error.

The sequenced material came from naive CD8+ T cells from blood, with Jurkat cell RNA spiked in. Sample subset: FACS-sorted CD8+CD4-CCR7+CD45RA+ naive T cells. This TCR came from a human donor in good health. Some libraries in this study had Jurkat cell RNA spiked in. V is TRBV29-1 and J is TRBJ2-7, with 7 bases that match TRBD2. The CDR3 nucleotides read TGCAGCGCTGAAAAGGCGGGAGCGTCCTACGAGCAGTACTTC. The encoded protein is CSAEKAGASYEQYF.